These T cell receptor beta chains were read from a single sample in a study of cytomegalovirus exposure and HLA in healthy donors. The method was immunoSEQ multiplex PCR; TCRdb's version includes in-frame clones alone and lacks a portion of them. The sample has some 130,000 clones, 80% seen once. Input material: PBMCs. The receptors here all came from a man aged 25-40 years in good health and CMV-seronegative. Each CDR3 is given with its conserved first and last residue. The D gene is left open where the match is weak. Clone size, where shown, is once, few, many, or a class for clones that have expanded.

J | size | D | V | DNA | CDR3
TRBJ1-2 | - | - | TRBV6-5 | TGTGCCAGCAGTCATGCAGGAGGTGGCTACACCTTC | CASSHAGGGYTF
TRBJ1-1 | few | - | TRBV5-1 | TGCGCCAGCAGCTTTGCGGGGAACACTGAAGCTTTCTTT | CASSFAGNTEAFF
TRBJ2-7 | few | TRBD2 | TRBV5-1 | TGCGCCAGCAGCCCCGGACTAGCGGTGCACGAGCAGTACTTC | CASSPGLAVHEQYF
TRBJ1-1 | - | - | TRBV29-1 | TGCAGCGTTGAAGATCAGGTTAACACTGAAGCTTTCTTT | CSVEDQVNTEAFF
TRBJ2-3 | - | - | TRBV5-1 | TGCGCCAGCAGCTTGGAACGGGAGTTAAGTACGCAGTATTTT | CASSLERELSTQYF
TRBJ2-1 | - | - | TRBV6-6 | TGTGCCAGCAGCTTGGTTGAGAATGAGCAGTTCTTC | CASSLVENEQFF
TRBJ2-1 | - | TRBD1 | TRBV7-6 | TGTGCCAGCAGCTTAGTTGGACAGGTCCGGAGTTTGGGCTACAATGAGCAGTTCTTC | CASSLVGQVRSLGYNEQFF
TRBJ2-1 | - | - | TRBV5-6 | TGTGCCAGCAGCTGGGGGGTTAGCGGAGAGCAGTTCTTC | CASSWGVSGEQFF
TRBJ1-2 | - | TRBD1 | TRBV28 | TGTGCCAGCAGTTTAGGGGACAGGGCCTATGGCTACACCTTC | CASSLGDRAYGYTF
TRBJ2-7 | - | TRBD2 | TRBV28 | TGTGCCAGCAGTCCAAGACTAGCTGGGGAGCAGTACTTC | CASSPRLAGEQYF
TRBJ1-4 | - | - | TRBV30 | TGTGCCTGGATGAGGCAGGGTGCCGAAAAACTGTTTTTT | CAWMRQGAEKLFF
TRBJ1-1 | few | - | TRBV18 | TGTGCCAGCTCACGAAGTAGGAACACTGAAGCTTTCTTT | CASSRSRNTEAFF
TRBJ2-7 | - | - | TRBV28 | TGTGCCAGCACCCCAGCCCGGGTCCGAAACGAGCAGTACTTC | CASTPARVRNEQYF
TRBJ1-1 | few | - | TRBV28 | TGTGCCAGCAGTTTGTCGGCGGACACTGAAGCTTTCTTT | CASSLSADTEAFF
TRBJ2-1 | once | TRBD2 | TRBV9 | TGTGCCAGCAGTGGGGGGGACTTATACAATGAGCAGTTCTTC | CASSGGDLYNEQFF
TRBJ2-7 | - | - | TRBV7-2 | TGTGCCAGCAGCTTAGCGCGAGACTCCTACGAGCAGTACTTC | CASSLARDSYEQYF
TRBJ2-7 | - | - | TRBV6-5 | TGTGCCAGCAGTCCCCGGACAGAAGTTTACGAGCAGTACTTC | CASSPRTEVYEQYF
TRBJ2-7 | - | TRBD1 | TRBV5-1 | TGCGCCAGCAGGCCCACAGGGGTCCGGGAGCAGTACTTC | CASRPTGVREQYF
TRBJ2-1 | few | TRBD2 | TRBV4-3 | TGCGCCAGCAGCCGACTAACTAGCGGATTATCTAATGAGCAGTTCTTC | CASSRLTSGLSNEQFF
TRBJ2-7 | - | - | TRBV28 | TGTGCCAGCAGTTTATGGGGTTTAGGGGCCGGCGAGCAGTACTTC | CASSLWGLGAGEQYF
TRBJ1-5 | - | - | TRBV28 | TGTGCCAGCAGTCTAAGTTACAATCAGCCCCAGCATTTT | CASSLSYNQPQHF
TRBJ1-2 | - | - | TRBV7-2 | TGTGCCAGTTCGACAGACGCTAACTATGGCTACACCTTC | CASSTDANYGYTF
TRBJ2-7 | - | - | TRBV6-5 | TGTGCCAGCTCCCCTCTGGGGCCCCAATACGAGCAGTACTTC | CASSPLGPQYEQYF
TRBJ1-2 | - | - | TRBV19 | TGTGCCAGTAACTACGGTGGTCGAGGCTATGGCTACACCTTC | CASNYGGRGYGYTF
TRBJ2-3 | - | TRBD2 | TRBV5-8 | TGTGCCAGCAACCTAGCGGGAGGGCCGGGAGATACGCAGTATTTT | CASNLAGGPGDTQYF
TRBJ2-5 | - | TRBD2 | TRBV29-1 | TGCAGCGTTCCAGCGGGAGGGGGAGAGACCCAGTACTTC | CSVPAGGGETQYF
TRBJ2-2 | - | TRBD2 | TRBV10-3 | TGTGCCACGCGACTAGCGGGAGAGACCGGGGAGCTGTTTTTT | CATRLAGETGELFF
TRBJ1-1 | - | TRBD1 | TRBV14 | TGTGCCAGCAGCCAAGCAGGGGGCCGGACTGAAGCTTTCTTT | CASSQAGGRTEAFF
TRBJ1-2 | - | - | TRBV12-1 | TGTGCCAGCAGCTCCCCCGATCCAGCGCCCTCCTACTTC | CASSSPDPAPSYF
TRBJ2-2 | - | - | TRBV27 | TGTGCCAGCAGCGCCGGGACGAACACCGGGGAGCTGTTTTTT | CASSAGTNTGELFF
TRBJ2-5 | - | - | TRBV30 | TGTGCCTGGAGTACGGATCTAGCAGGAGAGACCCAGTACTTC | CAWSTDLAGETQYF
TRBJ1-2 | - | - | TRBV27 | TGTGCCAGCAGTTTATCGGGGCTTAACCCTTATGGCTACACCTTC | CASSLSGLNPYGYTF
TRBJ1-4 | once | TRBD1 | TRBV27 | TGTGCCAGCAGCCGGCCCGCAGGCGCCAGGGGGGTAAAACTGTTTTTT | CASSRPAGARGVKLFF
TRBJ1-1 | - | TRBD1 | TRBV7-2 | TGTGCCAGCAGCATGGGACAGGGAAGCGTGAACACTGAAGCTTTCTTT | CASSMGQGSVNTEAFF
TRBJ2-7 | - | - | TRBV21-1 | TGTGCCAGCAGCCCCTGGGACAGGGTTTCATCCTCTTCCTACGAGCAGTACTTC | CASSPWDRVSSSSYEQYF
TRBJ2-3 | - | - | TRBV6-5 | TGTGCCAGCAGTACTCCCGGAGATACGCAGTATTTT | CASSTPGDTQYF
TRBJ2-7 | - | TRBD1 | TRBV6-1 | TGTGCCAGCAAGAAGGACAGGGGGCGGTACGAGCAGTACTTC | CASKKDRGRYEQYF
TRBJ1-2 | once | - | TRBV18 | TGTGCCAGCTCCCCATCAGGACAGAGCTATGGCTACACCTTC | CASSPSGQSYGYTF
TRBJ1-2 | - | - | TRBV27 | TGTGCCAGCAGTTTCTTCGGGAGGTCTGGCTACACCTTC | CASSFFGRSGYTF
TRBJ2-1 | - | TRBD2 | TRBV30 | TGTGCCTGGACCCACGGGGTAGCGGGTCCTTCCCGCTCCTACAATGAGCAGTTCTTC | CAWTHGVAGPSRSYNEQFF
TRBJ1-1 | - | - | TRBV5-1 | TGCGCCAGCCTAGGAGGGAGGTCGGGCACTGAAGCTTTCTTT | CASLGGRSGTEAFF
TRBJ1-1 | few | - | TRBV18 | TGTGCCAGCTCGCCCCACATGAACACTGAAGCTTTCTTT | CASSPHMNTEAFF
TRBJ2-7 | - | - | TRBV6-5 | TGTGCCAGCATTGCTACCTCCGGGGGCGAGCAGTACTTC | CASIATSGGEQYF
TRBJ2-3 | - | - | TRBV6-7 | TGTGCCAGCAGTAGTCTAGTGATCACAGATACGCAGTATTTT | CASSSLVITDTQYF
TRBJ2-1 | - | - | TRBV5-6 | TGTGCCAGCAGCTTGGTTCGGAGCTCCTACAATGAGCAGTTCTTC | CASSLVRSSYNEQFF
TRBJ1-6 | once | - | TRBV19 | TGTGCCAGTAGTATTCAGCGGGCCGCGACGTATTCACCCCTCCACTTT | CASSIQRAATYSPLHF
TRBJ2-7 | - | - | TRBV15 | TGTGCCACCAGCAGAGATACCGGAGTCTCCTACGAGCAGTACTTC | CATSRDTGVSYEQYF
TRBJ1-1 | - | - | TRBV6-5 | TGTGCCAGCAGCCTGGGGGGGCGTGGCACTGAAGCTTTCTTT | CASSLGGRGTEAFF
TRBJ1-1 | few | - | TRBV7-9 | TGTGCCAGCAGCTGGGCCTTAAACACTGAAGCTTTCTTT | CASSWALNTEAFF
TRBJ2-3 | - | - | TRBV18 | TGTGCCAGCTCACCACCGTCCCTCAGCACAGATACGCAGTATTTT | CASSPPSLSTDTQYF
TRBJ2-2 | - | TRBD2 | TRBV19 | TGTGCCAGTAGTATGACTAGCGGGAGCACCGGGGAGCTGTTTTTT | CASSMTSGSTGELFF
TRBJ2-3 | - | - | TRBV7-8 | TGTGCCAGCAGCTCCGAAGGGGGAACGCAGTATTTT | CASSSEGGTQYF